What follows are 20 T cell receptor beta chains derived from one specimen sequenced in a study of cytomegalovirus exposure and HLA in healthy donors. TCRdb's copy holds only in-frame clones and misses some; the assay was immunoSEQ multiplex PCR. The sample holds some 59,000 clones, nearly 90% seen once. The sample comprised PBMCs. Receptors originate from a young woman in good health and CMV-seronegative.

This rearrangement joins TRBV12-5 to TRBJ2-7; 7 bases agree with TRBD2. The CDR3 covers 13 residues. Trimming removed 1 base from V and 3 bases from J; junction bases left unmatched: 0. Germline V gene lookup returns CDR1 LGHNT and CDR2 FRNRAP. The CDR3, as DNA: TGTGCTAGTGGTTTGGGGGGGGGCTACGAGCAGTACTTC. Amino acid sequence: CASGLGGGYEQYF.

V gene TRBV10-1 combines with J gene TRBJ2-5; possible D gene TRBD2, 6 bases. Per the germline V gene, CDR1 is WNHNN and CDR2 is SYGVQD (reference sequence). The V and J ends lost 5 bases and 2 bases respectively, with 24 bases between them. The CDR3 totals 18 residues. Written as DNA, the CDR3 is TGCGCCAGCAGTATTCCCATTGGGGGGAGTGAGGCTCAAGAGACCCAGTACTTC. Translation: CASSIPIGGSEAQETQYF.

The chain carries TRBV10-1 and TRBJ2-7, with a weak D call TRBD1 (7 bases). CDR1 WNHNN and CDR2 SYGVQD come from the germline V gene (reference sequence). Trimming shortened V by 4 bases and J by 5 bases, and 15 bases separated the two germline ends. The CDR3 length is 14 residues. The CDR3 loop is CASSGAGGWNEQYF. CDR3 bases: TGCGCCAGCAGTGGGGCAGGGGGGTGGAACGAGCAGTACTTC.

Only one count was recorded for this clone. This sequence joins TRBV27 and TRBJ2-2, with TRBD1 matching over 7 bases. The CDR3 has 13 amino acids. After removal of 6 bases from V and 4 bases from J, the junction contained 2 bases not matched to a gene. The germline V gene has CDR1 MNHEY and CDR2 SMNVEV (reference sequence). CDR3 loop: CASRRTGTGELFF. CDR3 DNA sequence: TGTGCCAGCAGGCGGACAGGCACCGGGGAGCTGTTTTTT.

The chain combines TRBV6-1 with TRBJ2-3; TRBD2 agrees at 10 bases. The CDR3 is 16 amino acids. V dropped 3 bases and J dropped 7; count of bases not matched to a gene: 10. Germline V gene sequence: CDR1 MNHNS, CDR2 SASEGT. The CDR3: CASSEWASGSGNTQYF. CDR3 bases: TGTGCCAGCAGTGAGTGGGCTAGCGGGAGTGGAAATACGCAGTATTTT.

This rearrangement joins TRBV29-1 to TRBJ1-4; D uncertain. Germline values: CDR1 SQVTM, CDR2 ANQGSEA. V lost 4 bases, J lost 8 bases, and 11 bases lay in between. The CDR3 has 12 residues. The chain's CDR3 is CSVAGEGEKLFF. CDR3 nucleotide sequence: TGCAGCGTTGCCGGGGAAGGGGAAAAACTGTTTTTT.

As DNA, the CDR3 is TGTGCCAGCAGCGGAGGGGAGGGCCTGAACAATGAGCAGTTCTTC. Translating gives CASSGGEGLNNEQFF. The J gene is TRBJ2-1, the V gene TRBV7-2; 7 positions match TRBD2. V was pared by 5 bases and J by 5 bases, with 9 bases of the junction left unmatched. In germline, CDR1 is SGHTA, CDR2 FQGNSA. This CDR3 is 15 amino acids long.

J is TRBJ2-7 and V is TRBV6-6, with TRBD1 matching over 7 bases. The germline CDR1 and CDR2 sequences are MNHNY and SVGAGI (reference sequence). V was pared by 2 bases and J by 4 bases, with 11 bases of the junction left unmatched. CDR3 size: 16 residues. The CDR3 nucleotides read TGTGCCAGCAGTTACCCCAGGACAGGAAGCAGGTACGAGCAGTACTTC. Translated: CASSYPRTGSRYEQYF.

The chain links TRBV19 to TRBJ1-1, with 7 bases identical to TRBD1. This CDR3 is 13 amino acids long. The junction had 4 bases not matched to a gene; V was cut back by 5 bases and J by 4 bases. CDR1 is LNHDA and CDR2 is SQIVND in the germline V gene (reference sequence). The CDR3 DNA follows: TGTGCCAGTAGTTTCCAGGGGGGCACTGAAGCTTTCTTT. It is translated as CASSFQGGTEAFF.

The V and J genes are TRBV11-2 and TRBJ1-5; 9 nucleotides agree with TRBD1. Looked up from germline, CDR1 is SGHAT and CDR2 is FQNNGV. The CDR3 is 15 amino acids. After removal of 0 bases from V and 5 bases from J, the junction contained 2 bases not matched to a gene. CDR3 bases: TGTGCCAGCAGCTTAGAGGACAGGGGCTATCAGCCCCAGCATTTT. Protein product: CASSLEDRGYQPQHF.

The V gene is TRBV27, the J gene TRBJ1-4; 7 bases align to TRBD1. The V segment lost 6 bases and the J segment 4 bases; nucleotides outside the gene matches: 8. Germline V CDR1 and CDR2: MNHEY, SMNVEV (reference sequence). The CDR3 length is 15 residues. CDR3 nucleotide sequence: TGTGCCAGCAGACGACAGGGAAGGAGTAATGAAAAACTGTTTTTT. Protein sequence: CASRRQGRSNEKLFF.

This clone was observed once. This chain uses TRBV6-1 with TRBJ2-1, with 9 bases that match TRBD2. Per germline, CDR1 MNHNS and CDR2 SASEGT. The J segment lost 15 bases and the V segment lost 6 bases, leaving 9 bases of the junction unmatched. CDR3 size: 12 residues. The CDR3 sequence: CASRGGSSGAFF. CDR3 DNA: TGTGCCAGCAGGGGGGGCTCTAGCGGGGCGTTCTTC.

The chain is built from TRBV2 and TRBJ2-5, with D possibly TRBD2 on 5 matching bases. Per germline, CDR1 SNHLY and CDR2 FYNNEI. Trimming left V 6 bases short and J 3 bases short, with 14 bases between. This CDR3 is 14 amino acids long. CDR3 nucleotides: TGTGCCAGCAGGAGGGATTCCACCAAAGAGACCCAGTACTTC. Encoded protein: CASRRDSTKETQYF.

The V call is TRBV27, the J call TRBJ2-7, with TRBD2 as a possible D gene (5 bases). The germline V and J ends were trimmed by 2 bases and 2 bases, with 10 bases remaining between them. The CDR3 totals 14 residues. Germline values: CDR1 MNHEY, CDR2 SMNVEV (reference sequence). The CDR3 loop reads CASSLEGYTYEQYF. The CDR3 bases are TGTGCCAGCAGTTTAGAGGGCTATACCTACGAGCAGTACTTC.

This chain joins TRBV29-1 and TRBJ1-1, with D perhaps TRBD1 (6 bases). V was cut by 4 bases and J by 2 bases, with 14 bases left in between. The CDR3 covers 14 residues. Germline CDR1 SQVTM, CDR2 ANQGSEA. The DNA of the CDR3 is TGCAGCGTTGGGCGGGGGCGGGGAAACACTGAAGCTTTCTTT. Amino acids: CSVGRGRGNTEAFF.

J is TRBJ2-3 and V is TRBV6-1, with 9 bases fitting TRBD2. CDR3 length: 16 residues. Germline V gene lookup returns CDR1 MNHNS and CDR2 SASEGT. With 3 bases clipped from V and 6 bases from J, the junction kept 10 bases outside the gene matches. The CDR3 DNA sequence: TGTGCCAGCAGTGACAGGGGACTAGCTCGGGTGGATACGCAGTATTTT. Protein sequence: CASSDRGLARVDTQYF.

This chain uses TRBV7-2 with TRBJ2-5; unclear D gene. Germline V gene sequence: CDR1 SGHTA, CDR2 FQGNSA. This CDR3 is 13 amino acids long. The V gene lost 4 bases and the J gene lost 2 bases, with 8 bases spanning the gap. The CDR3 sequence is CASSSGRQETQYF. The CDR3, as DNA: TGTGCCAGCAGCTCTGGCAGGCAAGAGACCCAGTACTTC.

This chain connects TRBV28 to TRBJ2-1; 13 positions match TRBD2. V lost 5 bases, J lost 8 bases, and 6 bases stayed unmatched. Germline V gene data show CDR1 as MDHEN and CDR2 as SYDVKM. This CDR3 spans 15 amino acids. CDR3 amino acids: CASSNRTSGSDEQFF. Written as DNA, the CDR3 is TGTGCCAGCAGTAATCGGACTAGCGGGAGCGATGAGCAGTTCTTC.

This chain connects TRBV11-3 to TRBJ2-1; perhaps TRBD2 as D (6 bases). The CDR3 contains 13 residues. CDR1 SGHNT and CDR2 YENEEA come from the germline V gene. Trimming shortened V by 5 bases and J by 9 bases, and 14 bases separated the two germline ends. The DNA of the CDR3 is TGTGCCAGCAGCGGCCCCGGGGGTCCTGAGCAGTTCTTC. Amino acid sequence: CASSGPGGPEQFF.

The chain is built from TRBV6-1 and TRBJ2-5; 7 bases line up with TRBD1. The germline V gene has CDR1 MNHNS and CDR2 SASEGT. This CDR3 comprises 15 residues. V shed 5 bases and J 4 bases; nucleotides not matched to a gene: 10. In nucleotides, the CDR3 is TGTGCCAGCAGTCGAAATGACAGGGAAGGAGAGACCCAGTACTTC. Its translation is CASSRNDREGETQYF.